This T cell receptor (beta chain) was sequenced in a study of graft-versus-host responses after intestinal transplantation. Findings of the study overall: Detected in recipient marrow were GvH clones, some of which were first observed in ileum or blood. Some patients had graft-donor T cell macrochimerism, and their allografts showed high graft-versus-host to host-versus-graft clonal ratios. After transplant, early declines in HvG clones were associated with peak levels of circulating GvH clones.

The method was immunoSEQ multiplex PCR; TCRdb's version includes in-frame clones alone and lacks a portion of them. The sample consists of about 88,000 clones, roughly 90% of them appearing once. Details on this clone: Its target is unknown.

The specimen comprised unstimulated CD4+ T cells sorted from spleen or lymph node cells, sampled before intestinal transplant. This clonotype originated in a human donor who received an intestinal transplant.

The CDR3 DNA is TGTGCCAGTAGTATTTCTAGCGGGGGCCATTGGTCCCAGTACTTC. Protein: CASSISSGGHWSQYF. The V call is TRBV19, the J call TRBJ2-5, with 10 bases identical to TRBD2. Germline CDR1 and CDR2: LNHDA and SQIVND (reference sequence). V shed 3 bases, J shed 9 bases, and the junction held 10 bases outside the gene matches. The length of the CDR3 is 15 residues.